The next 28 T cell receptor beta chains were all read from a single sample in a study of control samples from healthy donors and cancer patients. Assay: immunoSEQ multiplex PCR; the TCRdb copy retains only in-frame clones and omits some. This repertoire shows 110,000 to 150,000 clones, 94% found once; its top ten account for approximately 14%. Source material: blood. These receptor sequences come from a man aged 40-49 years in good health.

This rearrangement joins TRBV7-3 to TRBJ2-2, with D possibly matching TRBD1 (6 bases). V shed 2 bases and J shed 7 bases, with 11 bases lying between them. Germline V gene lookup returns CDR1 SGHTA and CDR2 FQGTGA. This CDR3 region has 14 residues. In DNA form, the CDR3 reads TGTGCCAGCAGCTTAGGGGGCGATGGCGGGGAGCTGTTTTTT. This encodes CASSLGGDGGELFF.

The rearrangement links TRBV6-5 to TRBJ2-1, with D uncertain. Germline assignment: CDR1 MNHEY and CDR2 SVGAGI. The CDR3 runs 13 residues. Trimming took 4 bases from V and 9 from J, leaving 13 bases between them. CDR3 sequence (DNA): TGTGCCAGCAGTTTATCATCGGTTGGTGAGCAGTTCTTC. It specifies CASSLSSVGEQFF.

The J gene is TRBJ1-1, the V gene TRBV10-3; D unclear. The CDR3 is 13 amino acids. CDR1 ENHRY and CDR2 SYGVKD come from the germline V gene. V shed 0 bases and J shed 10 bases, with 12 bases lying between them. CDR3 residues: CAISESVVWGAFF. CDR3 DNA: TGTGCCATCAGTGAGTCGGTTGTATGGGGAGCTTTCTTT.

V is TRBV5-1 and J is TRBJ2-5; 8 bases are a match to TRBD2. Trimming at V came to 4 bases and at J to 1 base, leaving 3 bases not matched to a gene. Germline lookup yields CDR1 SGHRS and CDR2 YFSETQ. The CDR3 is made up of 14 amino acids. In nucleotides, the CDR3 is TGCGCCAGCAGCCCCGGGGGGGTCCAAGAGACCCAGTACTTC. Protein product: CASSPGGVQETQYF.

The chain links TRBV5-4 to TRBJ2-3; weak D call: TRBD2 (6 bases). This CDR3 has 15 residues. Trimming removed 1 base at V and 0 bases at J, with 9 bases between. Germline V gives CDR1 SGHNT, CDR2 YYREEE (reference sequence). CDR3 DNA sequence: TGTGCCAGCAGCTTGCGGGGGACGAGCACAGATACGCAGTATTTT. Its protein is CASSLRGTSTDTQYF.

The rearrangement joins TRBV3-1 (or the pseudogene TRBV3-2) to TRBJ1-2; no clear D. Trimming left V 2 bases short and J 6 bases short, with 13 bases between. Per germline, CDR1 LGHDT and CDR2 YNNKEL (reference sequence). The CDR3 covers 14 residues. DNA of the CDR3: TGTGCCAGCAGCCAAACAGCCAGAGTAAATGGCTACACCTTC. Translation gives CASSQTARVNGYTF.

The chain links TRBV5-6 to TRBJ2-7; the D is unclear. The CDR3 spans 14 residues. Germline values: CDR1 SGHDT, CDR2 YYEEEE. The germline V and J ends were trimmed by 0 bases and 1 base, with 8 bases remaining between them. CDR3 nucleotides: TGTGCCAGCAGCTTGGGCCAGGATTCCTACGAGCAGTACTTC. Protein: CASSLGQDSYEQYF.

The CDR3 sequence: CASSVSPTVNTEAFF. The CDR3 coding sequence is TGTGCCAGCAGTGTTAGCCCAACAGTGAACACTGAAGCTTTCTTT. The rearrangement joins TRBV2 to TRBJ1-1, with no clear D. The ends were cut back, 4 bases at V and 0 bases at J, with 12 bases in the middle. The CDR3 length is 15 residues. In germline, CDR1 is SNHLY, CDR2 FYNNEI.

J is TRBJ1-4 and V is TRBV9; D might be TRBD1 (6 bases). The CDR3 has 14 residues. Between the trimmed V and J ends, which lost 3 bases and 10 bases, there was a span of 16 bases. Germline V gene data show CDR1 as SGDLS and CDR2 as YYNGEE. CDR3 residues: CASSDGTPGGKLFF. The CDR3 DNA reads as TGTGCCAGCAGCGACGGGACACCCGGGGGAAAACTGTTTTTT.

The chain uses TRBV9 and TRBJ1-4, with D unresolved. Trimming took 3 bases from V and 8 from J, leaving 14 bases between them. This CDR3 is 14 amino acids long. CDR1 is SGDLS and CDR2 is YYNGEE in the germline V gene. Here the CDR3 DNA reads TGTGCCAGCAGCGAAGGGCACGATGGAGAAAAACTGTTTTTT. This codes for CASSEGHDGEKLFF. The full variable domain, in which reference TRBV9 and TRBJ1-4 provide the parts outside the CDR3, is DSGVTQTPKHLITATGQRVTLRCSPRSGDLSVYWYQQSLDQGLQFLIQYYNGEERAKGNILERFSAQQFPDLHSELNLSSLELGDSALYFCASSEGHDGEKLFFGSGTQLSVL.

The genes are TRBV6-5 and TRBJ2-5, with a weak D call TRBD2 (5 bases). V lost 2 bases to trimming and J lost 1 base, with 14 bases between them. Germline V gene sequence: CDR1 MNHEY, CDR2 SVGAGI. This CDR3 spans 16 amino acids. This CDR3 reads CASSYLPLAPQETQYF. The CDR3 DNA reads TGTGCCAGCAGTTACCTTCCCCTAGCACCCCAAGAGACCCAGTACTTC.

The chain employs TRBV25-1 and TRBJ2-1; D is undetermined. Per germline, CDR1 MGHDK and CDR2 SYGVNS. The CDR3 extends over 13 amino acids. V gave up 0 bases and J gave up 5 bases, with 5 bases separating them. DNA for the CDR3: TGTGCCAGCAGTGAATACTATGACAATGAGCAGTTCTTC. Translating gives CASSEYYDNEQFF.

As DNA, the CDR3 is TGTGCCAGCAGTTCCCTTCTGGGACAGTCTCTCGAGCAGTACTTC. This codes for CASSSLLGQSLEQYF. The chain uses TRBV28 and TRBJ2-7; 7 nucleotides line up with TRBD1. V shed 4 bases and J 6 bases; nucleotides not matched to a gene: 12. The CDR3 runs to 15 residues. From germline, CDR1 is MDHEN and CDR2 SYDVKM.

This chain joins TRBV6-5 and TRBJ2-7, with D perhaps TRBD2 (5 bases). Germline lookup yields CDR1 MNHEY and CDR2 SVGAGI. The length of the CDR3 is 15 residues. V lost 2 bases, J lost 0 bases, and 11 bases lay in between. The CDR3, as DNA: TGTGCCAGCAGTTACCGTGGACTGGCCTCCTACGAGCAGTACTTC. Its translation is CASSYRGLASYEQYF.

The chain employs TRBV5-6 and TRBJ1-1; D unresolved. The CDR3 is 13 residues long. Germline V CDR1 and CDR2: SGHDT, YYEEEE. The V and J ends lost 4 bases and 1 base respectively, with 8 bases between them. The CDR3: CASSRGRNTEAFF. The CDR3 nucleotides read TGTGCCAGCAGCCGGGGTCGGAACACTGAAGCTTTCTTT.

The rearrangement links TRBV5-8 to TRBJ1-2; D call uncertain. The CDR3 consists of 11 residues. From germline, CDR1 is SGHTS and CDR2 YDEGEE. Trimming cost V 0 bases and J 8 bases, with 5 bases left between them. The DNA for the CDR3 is TGTGCCAGCAGCTTGGAACGCGGCTACACCTTC. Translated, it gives CASSLERGYTF.

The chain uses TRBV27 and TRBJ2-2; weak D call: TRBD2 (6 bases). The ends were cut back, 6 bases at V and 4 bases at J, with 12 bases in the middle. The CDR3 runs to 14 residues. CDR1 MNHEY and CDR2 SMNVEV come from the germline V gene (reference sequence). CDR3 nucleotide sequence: TGTGCCAGCAGAAAAGGAGGGATCACCGGGGAGCTGTTTTTT. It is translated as CASRKGGITGELFF.

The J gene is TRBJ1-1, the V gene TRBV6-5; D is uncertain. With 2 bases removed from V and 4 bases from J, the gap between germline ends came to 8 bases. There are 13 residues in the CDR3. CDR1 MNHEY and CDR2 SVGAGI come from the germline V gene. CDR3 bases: TGTGCCAGCAGTTACCAGCACCGCACTGAAGCTTTCTTT. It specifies CASSYQHRTEAFF.

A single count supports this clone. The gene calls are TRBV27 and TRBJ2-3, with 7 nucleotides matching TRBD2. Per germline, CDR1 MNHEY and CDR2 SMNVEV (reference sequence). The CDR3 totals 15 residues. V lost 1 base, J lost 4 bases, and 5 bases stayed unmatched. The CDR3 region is CASSLYGGVPDTQYF. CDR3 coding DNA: TGTGCCAGCAGTTTATATGGGGGGGTCCCAGATACGCAGTATTTT.

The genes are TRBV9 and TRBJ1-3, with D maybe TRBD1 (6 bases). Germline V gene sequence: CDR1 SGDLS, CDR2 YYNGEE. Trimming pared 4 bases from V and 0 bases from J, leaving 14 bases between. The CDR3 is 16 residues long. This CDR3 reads CASSSQGKRSGNTIYF. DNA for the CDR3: TGTGCCAGCAGCTCGCAGGGGAAACGCTCTGGAAACACCATATATTTT.

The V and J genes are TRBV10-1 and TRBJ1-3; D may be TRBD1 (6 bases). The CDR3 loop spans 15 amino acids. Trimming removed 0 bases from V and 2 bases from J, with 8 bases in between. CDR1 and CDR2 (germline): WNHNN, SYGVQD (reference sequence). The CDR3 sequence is CASSESGGPGNTIYF. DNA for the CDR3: TGCGCCAGCAGTGAGTCGGGGGGCCCTGGAAACACCATATATTTT.

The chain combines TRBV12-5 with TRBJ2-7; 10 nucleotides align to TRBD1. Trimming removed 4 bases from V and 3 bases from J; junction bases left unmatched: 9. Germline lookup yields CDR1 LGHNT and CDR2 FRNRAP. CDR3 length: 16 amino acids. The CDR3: CASGSMYRDRGYEQYF. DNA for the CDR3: TGTGCTAGTGGTTCAATGTACCGGGACAGGGGCTACGAGCAGTACTTC.

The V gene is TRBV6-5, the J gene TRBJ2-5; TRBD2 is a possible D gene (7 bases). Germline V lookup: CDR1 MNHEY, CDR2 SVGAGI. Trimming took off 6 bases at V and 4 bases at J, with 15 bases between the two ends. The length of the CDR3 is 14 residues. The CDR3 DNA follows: TGTGCCAGCAGCCTAGAGGGGGGGCGAGAGACCCAGTACTTC. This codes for CASSLEGGRETQYF.

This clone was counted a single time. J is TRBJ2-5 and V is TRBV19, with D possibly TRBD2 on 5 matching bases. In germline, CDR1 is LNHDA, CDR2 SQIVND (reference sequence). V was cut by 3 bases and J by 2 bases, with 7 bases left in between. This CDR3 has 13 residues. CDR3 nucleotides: TGTGCCAGTAGTATTTCGGGGCAAGAGACCCAGTACTTC. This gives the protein CASSISGQETQYF.

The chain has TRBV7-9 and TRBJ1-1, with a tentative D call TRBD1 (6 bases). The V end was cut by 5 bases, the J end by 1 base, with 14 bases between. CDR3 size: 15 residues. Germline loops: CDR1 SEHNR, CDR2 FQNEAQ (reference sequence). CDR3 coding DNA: TGTGCCAGCAGCAGCTATCGGGGGCGGAACACTGAAGCTTTCTTT. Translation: CASSSYRGRNTEAFF.

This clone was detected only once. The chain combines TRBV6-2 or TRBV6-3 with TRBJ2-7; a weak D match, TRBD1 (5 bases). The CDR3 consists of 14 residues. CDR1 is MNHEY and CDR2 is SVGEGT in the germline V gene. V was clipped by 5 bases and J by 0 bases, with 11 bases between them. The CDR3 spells CASSARTYSYEQYF. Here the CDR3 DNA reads TGTGCCAGCAGTGCCCGGACATACTCCTACGAGCAGTACTTC.

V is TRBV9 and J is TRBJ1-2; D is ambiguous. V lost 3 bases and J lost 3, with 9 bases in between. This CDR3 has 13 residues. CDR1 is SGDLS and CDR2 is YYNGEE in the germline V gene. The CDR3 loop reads CASSGGPHYGYTF. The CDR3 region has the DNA TGTGCCAGCAGCGGAGGGCCCCACTATGGCTACACCTTC.

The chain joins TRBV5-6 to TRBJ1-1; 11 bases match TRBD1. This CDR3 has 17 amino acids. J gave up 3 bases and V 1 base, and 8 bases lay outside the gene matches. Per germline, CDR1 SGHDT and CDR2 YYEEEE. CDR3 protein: CASSLTGQGVLYTEAFF. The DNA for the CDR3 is TGTGCCAGCAGCTTGACGGGACAGGGGGTTTTATACACTGAAGCTTTCTTT.